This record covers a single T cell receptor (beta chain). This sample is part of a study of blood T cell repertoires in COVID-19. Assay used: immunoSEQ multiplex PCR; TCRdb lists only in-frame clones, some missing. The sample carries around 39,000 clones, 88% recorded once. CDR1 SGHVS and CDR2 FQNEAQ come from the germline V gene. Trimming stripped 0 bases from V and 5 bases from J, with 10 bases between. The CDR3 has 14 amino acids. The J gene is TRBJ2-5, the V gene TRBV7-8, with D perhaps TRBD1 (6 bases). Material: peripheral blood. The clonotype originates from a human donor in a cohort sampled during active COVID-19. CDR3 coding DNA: TGTGCCAGCAGCTTAGCGCCCCAGGGGGAGACCCAGTACTTC. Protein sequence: CASSLAPQGETQYF.